These 15 T cell receptor beta chains were sequenced from one sample in a study of T cells in Graves' hyperthyroidism and ophthalmopathy. The CDR3 regions of TCR beta were amplified from RNA transcripts. The HTBI primer set drove a first-round RT-PCR of the TCR CDR3. Via MiXCR, TCRdb re-called the multiplex PCR reads, giving one row per CDR3 protein. Of a few hundred thousand distinct CDR3 sequences listed, more than 12% were seen once; the top ten hold approximately 32%. Sequenced: blood. These receptors originate from a woman in her thirties with Graves' hyperthyroidism.

The chain uses TRBV18 and TRBJ1-1; a weak D match, TRBD1 (6 bases). Germline V lookup: CDR1 KGHSH, CDR2 LQKENI. The CDR3 sequence is 16 residues long. V was shortened by 0 bases and J by 4 bases, with 15 bases between the two germline ends. CDR3 DNA sequence: TGTGCCAGCTCACCACCCGGTCCAGGGGAGAGCACTGAAGCTTTCTTT. This sequence encodes CASSPPGPGESTEAFF.

The rearrangement joins TRBV11-2 to TRBJ2-7; 7 bases line up with TRBD1. J gave up 3 bases and V 5 bases, and 7 bases lay outside the gene matches. This CDR3 is 14 amino acids long. Germline loops: CDR1 SGHAT, CDR2 FQNNGV. This CDR3 is CASSLGQVDYEQYF. CDR3 coding DNA: TGTGCCAGCAGCCTCGGACAGGTGGACTACGAGCAGTACTTC.

This clonotype was counted many times. The rearrangement joins TRBV20-1 to TRBJ2-7; 10 nucleotides align to TRBD2. The CDR3 covers 19 residues. Per the germline V gene, CDR1 is DFQATT and CDR2 is SNEGSKA (reference sequence). The V segment lost 5 bases and the J segment 3 bases; nucleotides outside the gene matches: 22. CDR3 bases: TGCAGTGCTTCTCCTTCACCGGCTAGCGGGAGTTTCTCCTTCTACGAGCAGTACTTC. Translating gives CSASPSPASGSFSFYEQYF.

The sample holds many counts of this clonotype. This rearrangement joins TRBV11-2 to TRBJ1-2; D is ambiguous. The ends were cut back, 2 bases at V and 5 bases at J, with 9 bases in the middle. From germline, CDR1 is SGHAT and CDR2 FQNNGV. The CDR3 totals 13 residues. As DNA, the CDR3 is TGTGCCAGCAGCTTATCAGGCGGGTATGGCTACACCTTC. Protein: CASSLSGGYGYTF.

This clonotype was detected ten times or more. This rearrangement joins TRBV3-1 to TRBJ1-5, with unresolved D. V lost 0 bases to trimming and J lost 6 bases, with 9 bases between them. The CDR3 loop spans 14 amino acids. CDR1 is LGHDT, CDR2 YNNKEL, per germline (reference sequence). CDR3 amino acids: CASSQDSTSQPQHF. In DNA, the CDR3 is TGTGCCAGCAGCCAAGATTCCACATCTCAGCCCCAGCATTTT.

This clonotype was counted at least ten times. This chain joins TRBV15 and TRBJ2-7, with TRBD2 matching over 9 bases. The CDR3 is made up of 16 amino acids. Germline CDR1 reads LNHNV; CDR2 reads YYDKDF (reference sequence). With V trimmed by 0 bases and J by 5 bases, 8 bases remained unmatched. CDR3 sequence: CATSRDGLAGYNEQYF. CDR3 bases: TGTGCCACCAGCAGAGATGGGCTAGCGGGATACAACGAGCAGTACTTC.

The table lists this clonotype with a few counts. The chain has TRBV7-8 and TRBJ2-1; 7 nucleotides align to TRBD2. Germline V gives CDR1 SGHVS, CDR2 FQNEAQ. CDR3 length: 13 residues. V shed 2 bases and J 10 bases; nucleotides not matched to a gene: 5. This CDR3 is CASSLSGGAEQFF. Written as DNA, the CDR3 is TGTGCCAGCAGCTTATCGGGGGGTGCGGAGCAGTTCTTC.

This clonotype was seen at least ten times. The chain employs TRBV19 and TRBJ2-7; 11 nucleotides line up with TRBD2. From germline, CDR1 is LNHDA and CDR2 SQIVND (reference sequence). V lost 10 bases, J lost 2 bases, and 19 bases stayed unmatched. This CDR3 region has 18 residues. CDR3 DNA: TGTGCCACCTCCGAGACCCTAATGGGTAGCGGGAGGGCCTACGAGCAGTACTTC. The encoded protein is CATSETLMGSGRAYEQYF.

The V gene is TRBV9, the J gene TRBJ2-5; 8 bases map to TRBD1. The germline CDR1 and CDR2 sequences are SGDLS and YYNGEE. The CDR3 loop spans 15 amino acids. Trimming at V came to 3 bases and at J to 1 base, leaving 5 bases not matched to a gene. CDR3 DNA: TGTGCCAGCAGCGGACCTACAGGGGGCCAAGAGACCCAGTACTTC. Translated: CASSGPTGGQETQYF.

This clonotype was detected only a few times. This sequence joins TRBV15 and TRBJ1-5, with D possibly being TRBD1 (5 bases). V lost 6 bases to trimming and J lost 2 bases, with 17 bases between them. Germline lookup yields CDR1 LNHNV and CDR2 YYDKDF (reference sequence). The CDR3 extends over 16 amino acids. This CDR3 reads CATRPGRGGGNQPQHF. Here the CDR3 DNA reads TGTGCCACCAGACCCGGACGTGGGGGGGGCAATCAGCCCCAGCATTTT.

This clonotype appeared many times. The chain combines TRBV30 with TRBJ1-5, with a possible D match to TRBD1 (5 bases). The germline V and J ends were trimmed by 3 bases and 9 bases, with 9 bases remaining between them. Germline V CDR1 and CDR2: GTSNPN, SVGIG (reference sequence). CDR3 length: 11 residues. CDR3 in DNA: TGTGCCTGGAGCGCCGGGGGGCCCCAGCATTTT. Translation gives CAWSAGGPQHF.

This clonotype was counted many times. This chain links TRBV7-8 with TRBJ2-1; no clear D. Germline CDR1 is SGHVS and CDR2 is FQNEAQ. Trimming removed 5 bases at V and 2 bases at J, with 10 bases between. The CDR3 contains 14 residues. The CDR3 region has the DNA TGTGCCAGCAGCCACCGAGGCCCCTACAATGAGCAGTTCTTC. It yields the protein CASSHRGPYNEQFF.

This clonotype was detected ten times or more. This chain joins TRBV12-3 or TRBV12-4 and TRBJ1-5, with D maybe TRBD1 (5 bases). V shed 3 bases and J shed 1 base, with 13 bases lying between them. The CDR3 is made up of 16 amino acids. CDR3 sequence (DNA): TGTGCCAGCAGTTTGAGGGCAGGGACCAGCAATCAGCCCCAGCATTTT. Encoded protein: CASSLRAGTSNQPQHF.

This clonotype was picked up many times. The rearrangement uses TRBV12-3 or TRBV12-4 and TRBJ1-1, with D maybe TRBD1 (5 bases). The CDR3 consists of 15 residues. V lost 7 bases, J lost 1 base, and 16 bases lay in between. The CDR3 sequence: CASTERWTPNTEAFF. The CDR3 nucleotides are TGTGCCAGCACGGAGAGGTGGACACCGAACACTGAAGCTTTCTTT.

For this clonotype: A read error may explain this, as a much larger clone is one base away. The chain has TRBV3-1 and TRBJ1-1, with TRBD1 as a possible D gene (5 bases). This CDR3 has 14 residues. Germline V lookup: CDR1 LGHDT, CDR2 YNNKEL (reference sequence). Deletions cut 7 bases from V and 2 bases from J, with 14 bases between. CDR3 sequence (DNA): TGTGCCAGCAAAACCGGGGCGGTAAACACTGAAGCTTTCTTT. Translated, it gives CASKTGAVNTEAFF.